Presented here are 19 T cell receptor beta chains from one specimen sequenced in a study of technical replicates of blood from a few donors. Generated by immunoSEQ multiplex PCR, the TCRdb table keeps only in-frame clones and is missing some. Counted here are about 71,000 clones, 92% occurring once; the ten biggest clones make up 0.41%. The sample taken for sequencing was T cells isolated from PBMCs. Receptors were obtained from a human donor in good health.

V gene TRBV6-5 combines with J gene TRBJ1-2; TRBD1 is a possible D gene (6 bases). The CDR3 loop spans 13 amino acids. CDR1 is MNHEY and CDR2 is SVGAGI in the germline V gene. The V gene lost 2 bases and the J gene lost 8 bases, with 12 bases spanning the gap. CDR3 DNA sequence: TGTGCCAGCAGTTACCAGGGGCCAGGCGGCTACACCTTC. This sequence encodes CASSYQGPGGYTF.

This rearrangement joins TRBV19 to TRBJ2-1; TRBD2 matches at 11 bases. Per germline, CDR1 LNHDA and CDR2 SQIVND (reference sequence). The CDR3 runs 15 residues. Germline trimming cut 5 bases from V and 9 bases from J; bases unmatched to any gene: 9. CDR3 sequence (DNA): TGTGCCAGTAGTGTCGCCGGGACTAGCGGAAGTGAGCAGTTCTTC. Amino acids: CASSVAGTSGSEQFF.

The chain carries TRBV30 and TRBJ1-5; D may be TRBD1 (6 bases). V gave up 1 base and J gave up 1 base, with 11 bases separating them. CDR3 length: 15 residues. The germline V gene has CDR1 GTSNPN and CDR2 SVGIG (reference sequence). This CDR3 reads CAWSEGTSSNQPQHF. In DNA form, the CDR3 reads TGTGCCTGGAGTGAGGGGACATCGAGCAATCAGCCCCAGCATTTT.

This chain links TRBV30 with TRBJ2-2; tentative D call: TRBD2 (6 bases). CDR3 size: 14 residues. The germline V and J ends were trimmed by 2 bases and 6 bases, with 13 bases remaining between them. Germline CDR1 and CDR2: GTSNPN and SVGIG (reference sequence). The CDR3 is CAWSLTSRAGELFF. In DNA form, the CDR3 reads TGTGCCTGGAGTTTGACTAGTCGCGCCGGGGAGCTGTTTTTT.

The CDR3 sequence is CASSPPGAGTEAFF. The CDR3, as DNA: TGTGCCAGCTCACCACCTGGGGCCGGCACTGAAGCTTTCTTT. The V call is TRBV18, the J call TRBJ1-1; D might be TRBD1 (5 bases). V lost 0 bases to trimming and J lost 4 bases, with 9 bases between them. The CDR3 is 14 residues long. CDR1 KGHSH and CDR2 LQKENI come from the germline V gene.

The CDR3 nucleotides read TGTGCCAGCAGCCCCGTTGTGGGGCCCTACGAGCAGTACTTC. Translating gives CASSPVVGPYEQYF. The chain employs TRBV11-1 and TRBJ2-7; maybe TRBD1 (5 bases). Germline V gene sequence: CDR1 SGHAT, CDR2 FQDESV (reference sequence). V shed 5 bases and J shed 2 bases, with 13 bases lying between them. The CDR3 sequence is 14 residues long.

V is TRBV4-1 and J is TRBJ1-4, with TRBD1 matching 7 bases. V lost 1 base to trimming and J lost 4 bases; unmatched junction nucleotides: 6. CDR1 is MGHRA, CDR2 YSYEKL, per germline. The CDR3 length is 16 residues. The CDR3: CASSQAQGTVNEKLFF. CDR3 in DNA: TGCGCCAGCAGCCAAGCCCAAGGGACAGTTAATGAAAAACTGTTTTTT.

CDR3 loop: CASSLDRTNQPQHF. The CDR3 nucleotides are TGTGCCAGCTCACTGGACAGGACGAATCAGCCCCAGCATTTT. The V and J genes are TRBV18 and TRBJ1-5, with 7 bases lining up with TRBD1. CDR3 length: 14 amino acids. CDR1 is KGHSH and CDR2 is LQKENI in the germline V gene. With V trimmed by 4 bases and J by 4 bases, 4 bases remained unmatched.

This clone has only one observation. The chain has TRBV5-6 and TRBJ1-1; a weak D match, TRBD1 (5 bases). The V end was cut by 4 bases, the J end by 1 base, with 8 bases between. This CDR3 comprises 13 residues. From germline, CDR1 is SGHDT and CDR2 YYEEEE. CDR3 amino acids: CASSTGWNTEAFF. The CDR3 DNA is TGTGCCAGCAGCACAGGATGGAACACTGAAGCTTTCTTT.

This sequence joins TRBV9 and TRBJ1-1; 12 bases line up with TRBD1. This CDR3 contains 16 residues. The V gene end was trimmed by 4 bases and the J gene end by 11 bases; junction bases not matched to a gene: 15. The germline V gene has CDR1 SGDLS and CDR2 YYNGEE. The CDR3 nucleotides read TGTGCCAGCAGCCAATTGCGGGACAGGGGGCTCCTGGAGGCTTTCTTT. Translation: CASSQLRDRGLLEAFF.

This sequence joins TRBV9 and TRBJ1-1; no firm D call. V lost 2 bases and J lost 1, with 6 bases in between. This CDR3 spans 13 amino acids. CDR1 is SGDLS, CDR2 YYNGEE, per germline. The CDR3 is CASSVVSNTEAFF. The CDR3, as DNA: TGTGCCAGCAGCGTCGTATCGAACACTGAAGCTTTCTTT.

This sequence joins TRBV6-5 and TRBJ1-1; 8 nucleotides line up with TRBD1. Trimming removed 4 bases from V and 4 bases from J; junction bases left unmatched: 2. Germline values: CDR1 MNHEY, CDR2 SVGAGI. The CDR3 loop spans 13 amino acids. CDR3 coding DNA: TGTGCCAGCAGTTCCGACAGGGGCACTGAAGCTTTCTTT. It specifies CASSSDRGTEAFF.

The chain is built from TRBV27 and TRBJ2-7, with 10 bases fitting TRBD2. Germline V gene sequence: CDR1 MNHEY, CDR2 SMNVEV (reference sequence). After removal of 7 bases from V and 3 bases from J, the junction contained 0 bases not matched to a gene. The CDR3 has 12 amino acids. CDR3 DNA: TGTGCCAGCACTAGCGGGAGCTACGAGCAGTACTTC. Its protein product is CASTSGSYEQYF.

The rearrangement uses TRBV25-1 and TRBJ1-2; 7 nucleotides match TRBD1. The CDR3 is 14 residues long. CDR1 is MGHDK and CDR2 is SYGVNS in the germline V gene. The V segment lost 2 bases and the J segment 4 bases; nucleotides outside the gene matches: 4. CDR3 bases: TGTGCCAGCAGTGAAGTTTCAGGGGGCTATGGCTACACCTTC. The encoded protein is CASSEVSGGYGYTF.

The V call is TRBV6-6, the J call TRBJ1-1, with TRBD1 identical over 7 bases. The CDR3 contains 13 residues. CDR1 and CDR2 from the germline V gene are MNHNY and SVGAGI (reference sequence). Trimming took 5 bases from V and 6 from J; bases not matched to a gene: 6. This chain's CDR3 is CASSGTGVAEAFF. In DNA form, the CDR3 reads TGTGCCAGCAGTGGTACAGGGGTGGCTGAAGCTTTCTTT.

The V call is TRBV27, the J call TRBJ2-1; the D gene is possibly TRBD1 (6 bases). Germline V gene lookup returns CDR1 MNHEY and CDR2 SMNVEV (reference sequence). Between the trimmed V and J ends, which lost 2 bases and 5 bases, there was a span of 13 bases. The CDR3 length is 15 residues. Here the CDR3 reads CASSLGQGSHNEQFF. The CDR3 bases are TGTGCCAGCAGTTTAGGGCAGGGGTCCCACAATGAGCAGTTCTTC.

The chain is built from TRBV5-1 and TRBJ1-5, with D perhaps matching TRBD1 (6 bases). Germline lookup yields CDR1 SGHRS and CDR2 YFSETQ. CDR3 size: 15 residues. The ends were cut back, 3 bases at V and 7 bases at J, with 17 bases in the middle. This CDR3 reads CASSSGVGGEQPQHF. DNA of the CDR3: TGCGCCAGCAGCTCAGGGGTTGGGGGGGAGCAGCCCCAGCATTTT.

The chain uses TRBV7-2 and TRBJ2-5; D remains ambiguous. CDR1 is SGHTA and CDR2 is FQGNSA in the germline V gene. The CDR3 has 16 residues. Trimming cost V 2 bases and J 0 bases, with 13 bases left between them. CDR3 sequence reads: CASSLRFVEYQETQYF. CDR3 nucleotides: TGTGCCAGCAGCTTAAGGTTTGTGGAGTACCAAGAGACCCAGTACTTC.

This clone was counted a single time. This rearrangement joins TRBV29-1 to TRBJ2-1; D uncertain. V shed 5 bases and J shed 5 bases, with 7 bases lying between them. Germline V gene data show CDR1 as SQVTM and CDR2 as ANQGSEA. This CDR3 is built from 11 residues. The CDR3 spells CSVRGDNEQFF. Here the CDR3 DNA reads TGCAGCGTTCGCGGCGACAATGAGCAGTTCTTC.